The 14 T cell receptor beta chains reported below all come from one sample, sequenced in a study of cytomegalovirus exposure and HLA in healthy donors (dated by TCRdb to the late 2010s). The library was produced with the immunoSEQ multiplex PCR assay. A mixture of 60 forward primers for TCR Vbeta segments and 13 reverse primers for TCR Jbeta segments was used in the multiplex PCR. TCRdb stores this immuneACCESS table with in-frame sequences only. Part of the clones is absent; in the studies checked, under half of the shortfall reflects unresolved V genes, and no reason is known for the rest. Here the sample has about 140,000 clones; around 75% occur a single time. Roughly 1.2% of the sample lies in the top ten. The material sequenced was PBMCs. These receptors all stem from a female donor in good health and CMV-seronegative.

The J gene is TRBJ2-7, the V gene TRBV10-3; D remains ambiguous. The CDR3 is 14 residues long. Trimming stripped 4 bases from V and 2 bases from J, with 12 bases between. The germline gives CDR1 ENHRY, CDR2 SYGVKD. The CDR3 DNA is TGTGCCATCAGTGGGCTGATCGCCCCCTACGAGCAGTACTTC. This sequence encodes CAISGLIAPYEQYF.

This rearrangement joins TRBV5-6 to TRBJ2-7; the match to TRBD2 covers 14 bases. CDR1 is SGHDT, CDR2 YYEEEE, per germline. J gave up 3 bases and V 5 bases, and 13 bases lay outside the gene matches. The CDR3 extends over 18 amino acids. CDR3 in amino acids: CASSPTGLAGVFGYEQYF. DNA for the CDR3: TGTGCCAGCAGTCCAACGGGACTAGCGGGAGTATTCGGCTACGAGCAGTACTTC.

This sequence joins TRBV6-5 and TRBJ2-7, with D possibly TRBD1 on 6 matching bases. This CDR3 has 15 residues. Between the trimmed V and J ends, which lost 7 bases and 3 bases, there was a span of 19 bases. The V gene's germline CDR1 is MNHEY and CDR2 SVGAGI. As DNA, the CDR3 is TGTGCCAGCACCGTCAGGGGACGGCAAAACTACGAGCAGTACGTC. Translation gives CASTVRGRQNYEQYV.

The CDR3 region has the DNA TGTGCCAGCATTCGATCAGGGGAAAATCAGCCCCAGCATTTT. This sequence encodes CASIRSGENQPQHF. V is TRBV6-1 and J is TRBJ1-5, with D maybe TRBD1 (6 bases). There are 14 residues in the CDR3. V lost 7 bases and J lost 4, with 14 bases in between. Germline CDR1 is MNHNS and CDR2 is SASEGT.

The V and J genes are TRBV4-1 and TRBJ2-5, with 10 bases lining up with TRBD2. With 0 bases clipped from V and 4 bases from J, the junction kept 14 bases outside the gene matches. CDR1 and CDR2 from the germline V gene are MGHRA and YSYEKL. This CDR3 is 19 amino acids long. The CDR3, as DNA: TGCGCCAGCAGCCAAGAGGGAGGTAGCGGGAGGCTGGACGGAGAGACCCAGTACTTC. Its translation is CASSQEGGSGRLDGETQYF.

On this clone: At one end the junction does not follow the germline gene, possibly because of a read error. The chain carries TRBV7-2 and TRBJ2-7; 10 bases align to TRBD2. The CDR3 runs 15 residues. CDR1 and CDR2 from the germline V gene are SGHTA and FQGNSA. DNA for the CDR3: TGTGCCAGCAGCCTAGCCATAGCGGGAGGCCACGAGCAGTACTTC. This translates into CASSLAIAGGHEQYF.

This sequence joins TRBV6-1 and TRBJ2-3; 8 bases map to TRBD1. This CDR3 comprises 14 residues. The germline V gene has CDR1 MNHNS and CDR2 SASEGT. V dropped 6 bases and J dropped 2; count of bases not matched to a gene: 4. The DNA of the CDR3 is TGTGCCAGCAGCCGACAGGGGAACACAGATACGCAGTATTTT. Amino acid sequence: CASSRQGNTDTQYF.

The rearrangement links TRBV5-4 to TRBJ2-7; TRBD1 matches 8 bases. The CDR3 loop spans 14 amino acids. V dropped 4 bases and J dropped 4; count of bases not matched to a gene: 7. The V gene's germline CDR1 is SGHNT and CDR2 YYREEE (reference sequence). The CDR3 coding sequence is TGTGCCAGCAGCCGAGACAGGGGTCGTTACGAGCAGTACTTC. Its translation: CASSRDRGRYEQYF.

This clone was counted a single time. This chain uses TRBV7-8 with TRBJ1-1, with D perhaps TRBD1 (6 bases). Trimming removed 5 bases from V and 3 bases from J, with 10 bases in between. This CDR3 has 13 amino acids. Germline lookup yields CDR1 SGHVS and CDR2 FQNEAQ. The CDR3 DNA sequence: TGTGCCAGCAGCGCGGACAGACACACTGAAGCTTTCTTT. This sequence encodes CASSADRHTEAFF.

CDR3 nucleotide sequence: TGTGCCAGCAGTCTACATCCGGGACAGGGAAAAGTGGATGGCTACACCTTC. Encoded protein: CASSLHPGQGKVDGYTF. The J gene is TRBJ1-2, the V gene TRBV27; the match to TRBD1 covers 9 bases. Looked up from germline, CDR1 is MNHEY and CDR2 is SMNVEV (reference sequence). J gave up 6 bases and V 5 bases, and 16 bases lay outside the gene matches. The CDR3 covers 17 residues.

The chain combines TRBV19 with TRBJ1-5; 7 bases align to TRBD1. The CDR3 totals 17 residues. Germline CDR1 and CDR2: LNHDA and SQIVND (reference sequence). V shed 0 bases and J 7 bases; nucleotides not matched to a gene: 12. CDR3 bases: TGTGCCAGTAGTATAGATCAGGGGGTCCCAGGGAGCCAGCCCCAGCATTTT. Translated: CASSIDQGVPGSQPQHF.

V and J are TRBV9 and TRBJ2-2, with 9 nucleotides matching TRBD1. Germline CDR1 SGDLS, CDR2 YYNGEE. The CDR3 extends over 15 amino acids. V lost 3 bases to trimming and J lost 4 bases; unmatched junction nucleotides: 4. The CDR3 here is CASSGGQGPTGELFF. CDR3 coding DNA: TGTGCCAGCAGCGGCGGACAGGGGCCCACCGGGGAGCTGTTTTTT.

The chain joins TRBV5-1 to TRBJ1-2; 11 bases match TRBD1. The germline gives CDR1 SGHRS, CDR2 YFSETQ. This CDR3 is 14 amino acids long. V trimming: 2 bases; J trimming: 7 bases; junction bases outside the gene matches: 4. CDR3 protein: CASSLGQGAGGYTF. DNA for the CDR3: TGCGCCAGCAGCTTAGGACAGGGGGCCGGTGGCTACACCTTC.

The DNA for the CDR3 is TGTGCCAGCAGTGCCCCGAGTAGGAACACTGAAGCTTTCTTT. Its translation: CASSAPSRNTEAFF. This chain joins TRBV6-5 and TRBJ1-1; no clear D gene. V was trimmed by 5 bases and J by 1 base, leaving 11 bases between them. This CDR3 spans 14 amino acids. CDR1 is MNHEY, CDR2 SVGAGI, per germline.